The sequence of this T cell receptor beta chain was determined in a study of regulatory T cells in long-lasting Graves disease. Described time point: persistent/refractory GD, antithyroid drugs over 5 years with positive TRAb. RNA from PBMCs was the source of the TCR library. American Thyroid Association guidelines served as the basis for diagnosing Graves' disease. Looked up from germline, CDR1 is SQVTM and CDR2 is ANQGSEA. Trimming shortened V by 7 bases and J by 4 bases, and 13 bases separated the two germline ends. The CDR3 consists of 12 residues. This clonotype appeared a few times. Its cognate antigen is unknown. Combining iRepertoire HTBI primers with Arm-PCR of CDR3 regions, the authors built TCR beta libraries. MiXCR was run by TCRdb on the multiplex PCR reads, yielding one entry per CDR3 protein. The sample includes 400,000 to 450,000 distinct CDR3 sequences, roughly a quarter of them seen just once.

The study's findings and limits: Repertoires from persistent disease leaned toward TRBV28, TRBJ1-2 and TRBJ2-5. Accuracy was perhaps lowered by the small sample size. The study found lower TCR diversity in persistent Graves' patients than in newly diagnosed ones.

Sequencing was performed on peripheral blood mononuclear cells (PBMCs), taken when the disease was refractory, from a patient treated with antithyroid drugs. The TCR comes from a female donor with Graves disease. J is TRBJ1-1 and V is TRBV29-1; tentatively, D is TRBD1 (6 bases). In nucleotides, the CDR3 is TGCAGCGCCGGACAGATGGGCACTGAAGCTTTCTTT. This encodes CSAGQMGTEAFF.